The 28 T cell receptor delta chains below all came from one sample that was sequenced in a study of gamma delta lymphoproliferative disorders and STAT genes. PBMCs from patients and controls supplied the genomic DNA for sequencing. TCRdb redid clone calling on the multiplex PCR reads using CATT. The sample lists roughly 930 delta-chain clones; roughly 1.4% were seen once. Sample: blood. All receptors derive from a human donor in good health.

This clone has more than one count but fewer than ten. A read error is likely here: a far larger clone is one base away. Other DNA sequences in this specimen translate into the identical CDR3. This chain connects TRDV3 to TRDJ1; 11 bases map to TRDD3. Germline V gene sequence: CDR1 TVYSNPD, CDR2 GDNSRS (reference sequence). The CDR3 sequence is 20 residues long. J was trimmed by 1 base and V by 5 bases; bases with no gene match: 24. CDR3 sequence: CAAWEFPGVGDTSFTDKLIF. CDR3 DNA: TGTGCCGCCTGGGAATTCCCGGGGGTGGGGGATACGTCTTTCACCGATAAACTCATCTTT.

For this clone: This DNA's translation differs at residue 14 from TCRdb's protein, which comes from a much larger clone; a read error is likely, and the protein shown is translated from the DNA. This chain joins TRDV1 and TRDJ1; TRDD3 agrees at 9 bases. Germline trimming cut 1 base from V and 4 bases from J; bases unmatched to any gene: 16. Germline V gene data show CDR1 as TSWWSYY and CDR2 as QGS. This CDR3 has 19 residues. CDR3 sequence reads: CALGEQFLPGDTGVDKLIF. The CDR3, as DNA: TGTGCTCTTGGGGAACAATTCCTACCGGGGGATACCGGAGTCGATAAACTCATCTTT.

As regards this clone: A far larger clone is one nucleotide away, so this likely arose from a read error. Other nucleotide sequences in the sample specify the same CDR3. V and J are TRDV2 and TRDJ1; D gene uncertain. Looked up from germline, CDR1 is GEAIGNYY and CDR2 is EKD. V lost 0 bases and J 1 base, leaving 23 bases between the germline ends. This CDR3 has 19 amino acids. The CDR3 nucleotides are TGTGCCTGTGACACCGTTGGTGCGGATTATGGCTCTTCCACCGATAAACTCATCTTT. The encoded protein is CACDTVGADYGSSTDKLIF.

This clone has just a few counts. The TCRdb protein comes from a much larger clone and disagrees with this DNA's translation at residue 3, likely due to a read error; the protein given here is derived from the DNA. This chain joins TRDV3 and TRDJ1; 7 positions agree with TRDD3. The CDR3 is 19 residues long. V lost 5 bases, J lost 0 bases, and 24 bases stayed unmatched. Germline CDR1 reads TVYSNPD; CDR2 reads GDNSRS (reference sequence). The CDR3 DNA reads as TGTGCCCTTCAGGTTGTTGGGACTGGGGATCAGGAGTACACCGATAAACTCATCTTT. Its protein is CALQVVGTGDQEYTDKLIF.

This clone was counted between two and nine times. This likely came from a read error, as a far larger clone is one base away. The identical CDR3 is also encoded by other nucleotide sequences in the sample. This sequence joins TRDV2 and TRDJ1; TRDD3 matches 7 bases. Germline CDR1 reads GEAIGNYY; CDR2 reads EKD. The CDR3 length is 17 residues. The CDR3 DNA reads as TGTGCCTGTGACGGCCCGGGGGATGATTTTTTCGCCGATAAACTCATTTTT. Encoded protein: CACDGPGDDFFADKLIF.

This clone has a handful of counts. Only one base separates this from a far larger clonotype, so it likely reflects a read error. The gene calls are TRDV1 and TRDJ1, with a possible D match to TRDD3 (6 bases). The CDR3 has 22 amino acids. Per germline, CDR1 TSWWSYY and CDR2 QGS. Trimming shortened V by 2 bases and J by 0 bases, and 31 bases separated the two germline ends. The CDR3, as DNA: TGTGCTCTTGGGGAAAAGAAAGGAGTCCACAGTGGGCTGGGGCGGTACACCGATAAACTCATCTTT. Translated, it gives CALGEKKGVHSGLGRYTDKLIF.

This clone was detected a few times. This DNA's translation differs at residue 10 from TCRdb's protein, which comes from a much larger clone; a read error is likely, and the protein shown is translated from the DNA. The V gene is TRDV1, the J gene TRDJ1; a possible D gene is TRDD3 (6 bases). Germline CDR1 is TSWWSYY and CDR2 is QGS. The ends were cut back, 0 bases at V and 3 bases at J, with 26 bases in the middle. CDR3 length: 20 amino acids. CDR3 amino acids: CALGELHRASLRDMADKLIF. Written as DNA, the CDR3 is TGTGCTCTTGGGGAACTACATCGAGCCTCCCTACGGGATATGGCCGATAAACTCATCTTT.

Ten or more counts support this clone. TCRdb attributes to this sequence the protein of a much larger clone, which differs from the DNA translation at residue 14; a read error is likely, and the protein displayed is translated from the DNA. This chain joins TRDV2 and TRDJ1; weak D call: TRDD2 (5 bases). The germline gives CDR1 GEAIGNYY, CDR2 EKD. This CDR3 spans 19 amino acids. V was pared by 0 bases and J by 4 bases, with 26 bases between. CDR3 DNA: TGTGCCTGTGACACCGTTGGTGCGGATTACGGCTCTTCCATCGATAAACTCATCTTT. Translating it yields CACDTVGADYGSSIDKLIF.

This clone has more than one count but fewer than ten. A far larger clone differs by one base, so this is likely a read error. The gene calls are TRDV2 and TRDJ1; D not resolved. V gave up 3 bases and J gave up 0 bases, with 19 bases separating them. CDR1 is GEAIGNYY and CDR2 is EKD in the germline V gene. CDR3 length: 17 residues. The CDR3 here is CACDGPEGAPYTDKLIF. Here the CDR3 DNA reads TGTGCCTGTGACGGTCCTGAGGGAGCTCCGTACACCGATAAACTCATCTTT.

This clone was counted a few times. TCRdb has a much larger clone's protein, which differs at residue 6 from the translation of this DNA, likely because of a read error; what is shown is the protein translated from the DNA. V is TRDV1 and J is TRDJ1; no firm D call. Germline CDR1 TSWWSYY, CDR2 QGS. V was shortened by 2 bases and J by 0 bases, with 19 bases between the two germline ends. This CDR3 is 18 amino acids long. The CDR3 here is CALGERSPAALYTDKLIF. Here the CDR3 DNA reads TGTGCTCTTGGGGAAAGGTCACCTGCCGCGTTGTACACCGATAAACTCATCTTT.

As for this clone: A read error likely explains this, since a far larger clone differs by one base. Other DNA sequences in this sample translate to the same CDR3. The chain employs TRDV1 and TRDJ1, with 7 bases matching TRDD3. CDR3 length: 17 residues. CDR1 is TSWWSYY and CDR2 is QGS in the germline V gene. The CDR3 protein is CALGDRAETGDTDKLIF. The CDR3, as DNA: TGTGCTCTTGGGGACCGGGCCGAAACTGGGGACACCGACAAACTCATCTTT.

The assigned J gene is TRDJ1, but the V gene is uncalled; TRDD3 is the table's D call and was not checked against the DNA. This CDR3 region has 11 residues. CDR3 loop: CSGGYAPKLIF. The CDR3 DNA reads as TGCTCTGGGGGATACGCCCCTAAACTCATCTTT.

This clone was seen a few times. With only one base between it and a far larger clone, this is likely a read error. This same CDR3 is encoded by further DNA sequences in the sample. V gene TRDV1 combines with J gene TRDJ1, with 8 bases identical to TRDD3. The germline V gene encodes CDR1 TSWWSYY and CDR2 QGS. The CDR3 has 23 residues. In DNA form, the CDR3 reads TGTGCTCTTGGGGAAATAGTCTTCCACCGGAGTACTGGGGGCGTACCGTACACTGATAAACTCATCTTT. Translation: CALGEIVFHRSTGGVPYTDKLIF.

About this clone itself: A far bigger clonotype differs at one base, so this is likely a read error. Other DNA sequences in the sample encode the same CDR3. The rearrangement uses TRDV1 and TRDJ1; TRDD2 aligns across 9 bases. CDR1 and CDR2 from the germline V gene are TSWWSYY and QGS. The CDR3 loop spans 23 amino acids. The CDR3 nucleotides are TGTGCTCTTGGGGAAACGGGCCTTCCTACGTTTATAAGGGGAGGAGATCTCACCGATAAACTCATTTTT. Amino acid sequence: CALGETGLPTFIRGGDLTDKLIF.

This clone was seen a few times. A far larger clone lies a single base away; this is likely a read error. Other DNA sequences in this sample translate to the same CDR3. In nucleotides, the CDR3 is TGTGCCTGTGACACTGGGGGATGGAAATCCTGGGACACCCGACAGATGTTTTTC. This codes for CACDTGGWKSWDTRQMFF. The gene calls are TRDV2 and TRDJ3; 8 nucleotides align to TRDD3. With V trimmed by 1 base and J by 1 base, 5 bases remained unmatched. The germline V gene encodes CDR1 GEAIGNYY and CDR2 EKD. The CDR3 loop spans 18 amino acids.

Only a few counts were recorded for this clone. A far larger clone is just one base off, so this is likely a read error. Additional DNA sequences in this sample encode the identical CDR3. The genes are TRDV1 and TRDJ1, with D perhaps TRDD2 (5 bases). CDR3 length equals 18 residues. Germline V gene sequence: CDR1 TSWWSYY, CDR2 QGS. The CDR3 protein is CALGERRGFLKYTDKLIF. In DNA, the CDR3 is TGTGCTCTTGGGGAAAGAAGAGGGTTCCTTAAGTACACTGATAAACTCATCTTT.

A word on this clone: For this DNA, TCRdb reports the protein of a much larger clone, which diverges at residue 3, most likely from a read error; the protein presented here is translated directly from the DNA. The chain combines TRDV1 with TRDJ1; 9 positions agree with TRDD3. CDR3 length: 20 amino acids. CDR1 TSWWSYY and CDR2 QGS come from the germline V gene. CDR3 sequence: CAPGLTWALGEDRVTDKLIF. The DNA for the CDR3 is TGTGCTCCTGGGTTAACCTGGGCACTGGGGGAAGATAGAGTGACCGATAAACTCATCTTT.

This clone has ten or more counts. TCRdb records a much larger clone's protein for this DNA, with a difference at residue 16 that likely arises from a read error; the protein given is the translation of the DNA. The chain uses TRDV2 and TRDJ3; 8 bases are a match to TRDD3. Germline-derived CDR1 and CDR2 are GEAIGNYY and EKD. There are 18 residues in the CDR3. The CDR3 DNA follows: TGTGCCTGTGACACTGGGGGATGGAAGTCCTGGGACACCCGACAGATATTTTTC. Encoded protein: CACDTGGWKSWDTRQIFF.

This clone was counted between two and nine times. TCRdb's entry gives the protein of a much larger clone, which mismatches this DNA's translation at residue 12, likely from a read error; the protein reported here is translated from the DNA. The chain has TRDV1 and TRDJ1; weak D call: TRDD3 (6 bases). The CDR3 sequence is 22 residues long. V lost 2 bases to trimming and J lost 0 bases, with 31 bases between them. Per germline, CDR1 TSWWSYY and CDR2 QGS. CDR3 region: CALGEKKGVHSKLGRYTDKLIF. Written as DNA, the CDR3 is TGTGCTCTTGGGGAAAAGAAAGGAGTCCACAGTAAGCTGGGGCGGTACACCGATAAACTCATCTTT.

Notes on this clone: TCRdb lists the protein of a much larger clone for this DNA, which differs at residue 11, so this is likely a read error; the protein given here is translated from the DNA itself. The gene calls are TRDV1 and TRDJ1, with 9 positions matching TRDD3. From germline, CDR1 is TSWWSYY and CDR2 QGS. CDR3 length equals 23 residues. V lost 5 bases, J lost 0 bases, and 28 bases stayed unmatched. The CDR3 loop is CALGRPRSYLYLDGGYYTDKLIF. CDR3 in DNA: TGTGCTCTTGGGAGACCTAGAAGCTATCTCTACCTGGACGGGGGATACTACACCGATAAACTCATCTTT.

Sample share makes this clone medium-sized. This likely came from a read error, as a far larger clone is one base away. The chain uses TRDV2 and TRDJ3; 8 nucleotides agree with TRDD3. This CDR3 region has 18 residues. Looked up from germline, CDR1 is GEAIGNYY and CDR2 is EKD. V lost 1 base and J lost 5; bases outside the gene matches: 9. The CDR3 DNA follows: TGTGCCTGTGACACTGGGGGATGGAAGTCCCGGGACACCCGACAGATGTTTTTC. Translation gives CACDTGGWKSRDTRQMFF.

This clone was recorded a few times. A far larger clone is just one base off, so this is likely a read error. In the same sample, other DNA sequences code for this CDR3. V gene TRDV2 combines with J gene TRDJ1; D is perhaps TRDD3 (5 bases). CDR3 length: 17 amino acids. The germline gives CDR1 GEAIGNYY, CDR2 EKD. The ends were cut back, 3 bases at V and 0 bases at J, with 19 bases in the middle. CDR3: CACDGPEGTPYTDKLIF. CDR3 DNA sequence: TGTGCCTGTGACGGTCCTGAGGGGACTCCGTACACCGATAAACTCATCTTT.

The V gene remains uncalled, whereas the J gene is TRDJ1; the D segment call TRDD3 is taken from the table without a DNA check. The CDR3 has 23 residues. The CDR3 DNA is TGTGCTTCATTGTGCCTTCCTACGTCTTCCCTGGGGGCGGGACCAGAACACACCGATAAACTCATCTTT. The encoded protein is CASLCLPTSSLGAGPEHTDKLIF.

In regard to this clone: The TCRdb protein comes from a much larger clone and disagrees with this DNA's translation at residue 14, likely due to a read error; the protein given here is derived from the DNA. The J gene is TRDJ1, the V gene TRDV1, with 9 bases lining up with TRDD2. The V segment lost 4 bases and the J segment 8 bases; nucleotides outside the gene matches: 20. This CDR3 has 18 amino acids. Germline CDR1 and CDR2: TSWWSYY and QGS. The CDR3 spells CALGAERPSYFVLAKLIF. The CDR3, as DNA: TGTGCTCTTGGGGCCGAAAGGCCTTCCTACTTTGTACTGGCAAAACTCATCTTT.

By share, this clone ranks as medium-sized (0.01 to 0.1%). The TCRdb record carries a much larger clone's protein, which differs from this DNA's translation at residue 13; a read error is the likely cause, and the protein listed here is the DNA translation. The chain recombines TRDV2 with TRDJ1; the D is unclear. Germline lookup yields CDR1 GEAIGNYY and CDR2 EKD. The CDR3 is made up of 19 amino acids. The V and J ends lost 3 bases and 1 base respectively, with 26 bases between them. The CDR3 loop is CACDPLRPGTRSCTDKLIF. The DNA for the CDR3 is TGTGCCTGTGACCCGCTTCGGCCAGGTACTCGTTCATGCACCGATAAACTCATCTTT.

This clone was counted between two and nine times. No V gene was called here, but the J gene is TRDJ3; no DNA check was done on the table's D call, TRDD3. The CDR3 is 22 residues long. CDR3 nucleotide sequence: TGTGCCTCCGCCGGGGGGTACTGGGGGATACGTAGACGGTCCTGGGACACCCGACAGATGTTTTTC. Protein sequence: CASAGGYWGIRRRSWDTRQMFF.

This clone was detected many times. A far larger clone is only one base removed, so a read error is likely. Other nucleotide sequences in the sample specify the same CDR3. V usage is TRDV2 and J usage is TRDJ1; no reliable D call. CDR3 length: 19 residues. Germline CDR1 and CDR2: GEAIGNYY and EKD. Trimming stripped 0 bases from V and 1 base from J, with 23 bases between. CDR3 sequence: CACDTVGADYGSSTDKLIF. CDR3 DNA sequence: TGTGCCTGTGACACCGTTGGTGCGGATTACGGTTCTTCCACCGATAAACTCATCTTT.

There are a few counts of this clone. A far larger clone differs by one base, so this is likely a read error. This same CDR3 is encoded by further DNA sequences in the sample. This chain joins TRDV1 and TRDJ1, with 7 bases lining up with TRDD3. V trimming: 8 bases; J trimming: 0 bases; junction bases outside the gene matches: 12. The CDR3 is 16 amino acids. Germline loops: CDR1 TSWWSYY, CDR2 QGS. CDR3 bases: TGTGCTCTTCTCGGTGGAGGATACGAGTACACCGATAAACTCATCTTT. Encoded protein: CALLGGGYEYTDKLIF.